This T cell receptor (beta chain) came from a study of T cell responses to AZD1222 COVID-19 vaccine. General study points: The number of AZD1222 recipients seropositive at baseline was only five to seven.

Assay: immunoSEQ multiplex PCR; the TCRdb copy retains only in-frame clones and omits some. The table includes about 94,000 clones, around nine tenths detected once. Notes on this clone: Its antigen is as yet unknown.

This sequence was found in an adult in good health. Sequenced here: peripheral blood, sampled on day 0 of AZD1222 vaccination.

DNA of the CDR3: TGTGCCAGCACCCCTTGGACAGGGGAGGGGTACGAGCAGTACTTC. This sequence encodes CASTPWTGEGYEQYF. The V call is TRBV6-5, the J call TRBJ2-7; 9 positions agree with TRBD1. Germline CDR1 is MNHEY and CDR2 is SVGAGI. V lost 7 bases to trimming and J lost 4 bases; unmatched junction nucleotides: 11. CDR3 length: 15 amino acids.